Shown below are 7 T cell receptor beta chains from a single sample sequenced in a study of blood T cell repertoires in COVID-19. Profiled with immunoSEQ multiplex PCR; TCRdb holds only in-frame clones, not every one. Found here are approximately 49,000 clones, 88% of them singletons; the top ten hold around 3.1%. The sequenced sample consisted of peripheral blood. Every receptor here comes from a man between 45 and 60 years old with active COVID-19.

This clone was counted between two and nine times. The chain joins TRBV2 to TRBJ1-4; 9 bases are shared with TRBD1. The CDR3 contains 14 residues. CDR1 is SNHLY and CDR2 is FYNNEI in the germline V gene. The J segment lost 8 bases and the V segment lost 5 bases, leaving 6 bases of the junction unmatched. Written as DNA, the CDR3 is TGTGCCAGCAGTTCTGGACAGGGGAAGGAAAAACTGTTTTTT. This encodes CASSSGQGKEKLFF.

The chain has TRBV4-1 and TRBJ1-2; TRBD1 matches at 10 bases. Germline V gene sequence: CDR1 MGHRA, CDR2 YSYEKL. Losses at the gene ends were 2 bases for V and 4 bases for J; bases not matched to a gene: 4. This CDR3 spans 15 amino acids. CDR3 residues: CASSQMDRGGYGYTF. The CDR3 coding sequence is TGCGCCAGCAGCCAAATGGACAGGGGGGGCTATGGCTACACCTTC.

The chain has TRBV2 and TRBJ2-2, with 13 nucleotides matching TRBD2. This CDR3 region has 17 residues. Per germline, CDR1 SNHLY and CDR2 FYNNEI. J lost 4 bases, V lost 8 bases, and 10 bases had no gene match. This chain's CDR3 is CASGARTSGSGTGELFF. CDR3 DNA: TGTGCCAGCGGAGCCAGGACTAGCGGGAGTGGCACCGGGGAGCTGTTTTTT.

This sequence joins TRBV18 and TRBJ2-7, with TRBD1 matching 7 bases. Germline trimming cut 3 bases from V and 6 bases from J; bases unmatched to any gene: 11. This CDR3 has 15 amino acids. Germline CDR1 is KGHSH and CDR2 is LQKENI. CDR3: CASSPRATGLGEQYV. The CDR3 coding sequence is TGTGCCAGCTCACCGCGGGCGACAGGGCTCGGCGAGCAGTACGTC.

This chain joins TRBV7-2 and TRBJ2-7, with D unresolved. Germline-derived CDR1 and CDR2 are SGHTA and FQGNSA. The CDR3 totals 13 residues. Deletions cut 5 bases from V and 4 bases from J, with 12 bases between. The CDR3: CASSPANSYEQYF. CDR3 nucleotides: TGTGCCAGCAGCCCCGCCAACTCATACGAGCAGTACTTC.

V and J are TRBV27 and TRBJ2-1, with 13 positions matching TRBD2. Germline lookup yields CDR1 MNHEY and CDR2 SMNVEV (reference sequence). V lost 1 base to trimming and J lost 9 bases; unmatched junction nucleotides: 6. This CDR3 region has 16 residues. The CDR3 sequence: CASSLLLAGGRGEQFF. The CDR3 bases are TGTGCCAGCAGTTTATTACTAGCGGGGGGGCGGGGTGAGCAGTTCTTC.

J is TRBJ2-1 and V is TRBV11-2; the D gene is possibly TRBD2 (5 bases). CDR1 SGHAT and CDR2 FQNNGV come from the germline V gene. This CDR3 region has 15 residues. V was shortened by 2 bases and J by 1 base, with 9 bases between the two germline ends. The CDR3 nucleotides are TGTGCCAGCAGCTTAATACGGGGTTCCTACAATGAGCAGTTCTTC. Amino acids: CASSLIRGSYNEQFF.